Listed here are 6 T cell receptor beta chains from one sample, sequenced in a study of cytomegalovirus exposure and HLA in healthy donors. In the PCR, 60 Vbeta and 13 Jbeta primers were used. TCRdb's copy holds only in-frame clones and misses some; the assay was immunoSEQ multiplex PCR. The sample lists some 130,000 clones, 75% to 85% occurring once. Source material: PBMCs. The receptors come from a female donor in good health and CMV-seronegative.

This chain joins TRBV5-1 and TRBJ1-1; D might be TRBD1 (6 bases). The CDR3 sequence is 13 residues long. From germline, CDR1 is SGHRS and CDR2 YFSETQ. V was cut by 4 bases and J by 6 bases, with 13 bases left in between. As DNA, the CDR3 is TGCGCCAGCAGCCCACAGGGTGCCGCTGAAGCTTTCTTT. Protein: CASSPQGAAEAFF.

The chain recombines TRBV28 with TRBJ2-3; D might be TRBD2 (5 bases). Trimming stripped 8 bases from V and 2 bases from J, with 20 bases between. Germline assignment: CDR1 MDHEN and CDR2 SYDVKM. CDR3 length: 16 amino acids. The DNA for the CDR3 is TGTGCCAGCGGGCGGGCTAGCCTTGCCTACACAGATACGCAGTATTTT. It translates to CASGRASLAYTDTQYF. The entire variable domain, with the rest obtained from reference TRBV28 and TRBJ2-3, is as follows: DVKVTQSSRYLVKRTGEKVFLECVQDMDHENMFWYRQDPGLGLRLIYFSYDVKMKEKGDIPEGYSVSREKKERFSLILESASTNQTSMYLCASGRASLAYTDTQYFGPGTRLTVL.

The chain combines TRBV27 with TRBJ2-5, with 7 nucleotides matching TRBD2. The end of the DNA aligns better with TRBJ2-7, so the J call may be wrong. Germline values: CDR1 MNHEY, CDR2 SMNVEV (reference sequence). The length of the CDR3 is 13 residues. The CDR3 loop is CASSFRGRGEQYF. The CDR3 DNA reads as TGTGCCAGCAGTTTTCGCGGGAGAGGCGAGCAGTACTTC.

This clone was seen a handful of times. V and J are TRBV30 and TRBJ1-4, with D unclear. Looked up from germline, CDR1 is GTSNPN and CDR2 is SVGIG (reference sequence). The V gene lost 5 bases and the J gene lost 7 bases, with 11 bases spanning the gap. This CDR3 comprises 12 residues. CDR3 in amino acids: CAWALQTEKLFF. The CDR3 bases are TGTGCCTGGGCCCTACAGACTGAAAAACTGTTTTTT.

The chain has TRBV2 and TRBJ2-2, with D maybe TRBD2 (6 bases). The germline CDR1 and CDR2 sequences are SNHLY and FYNNEI. There are 15 residues in the CDR3. V gave up 6 bases and J gave up 4 bases, with 15 bases separating them. DNA for the CDR3: TGTGCCAGCAGACTGCTAAGGGGAGGCACCGGGGAGCTGTTTTTT. Amino acid sequence: CASRLLRGGTGELFF. The full variable domain, completed using reference TRBV2 and TRBJ2-2, is EPEVTQTPSHQVTQMGQEVILRCVPISNHLYFYWYRQILGQKVEFLVSFYNNEISEKSEIFDDQFSVERPDGSNFTLKIRSTKLEDSAMYFCASRLLRGGTGELFFGEGSRLTVL.

The sample holds a few counts of this clone. V gene TRBV28 combines with J gene TRBJ2-1; the D gene is possibly TRBD2 (6 bases). The CDR3 totals 14 residues. Trimming stripped 11 bases from V and 5 bases from J, with 19 bases between. Germline V gene sequence: CDR1 MDHEN, CDR2 SYDVKM. DNA of the CDR3: TGTGCCGCAGCCCGGGGGAGTAAGCACAATGAGCAGTTCTTC. Protein sequence: CAAARGSKHNEQFF. The complete variable domain, with remaining parts taken from reference TRBV28 and TRBJ2-1, reads DVKVTQSSRYLVKRTGEKVFLECVQDMDHENMFWYRQDPGLGLRLIYFSYDVKMKEKGDIPEGYSVSREKKERFSLILESASTNQTSMYLCAAARGSKHNEQFFGPGTRLTVL.